This T cell receptor beta chain appears in the sequencing data of a study of T-cell reconstitution after alpha-beta-depleted transplantation in children. Construction of the TCRbeta library involved unique molecular identifiers. MiXCR, run by TCRdb on the PCR reads, gives a single entry per CDR3 protein. The top ten hold 36% of the sample, which has 500,000 to 750,000 distinct CDR3 sequences, 25% to 30% seen once. This CDR3 has 16 amino acids. V lost 0 bases and J lost 5; bases outside the gene matches: 6. CDR1 is SGHDT and CDR2 is YYEEEE in the germline V gene. Study-level results: Surviving recipient cells, namely T cells and thymic progenitors, were the source of high day-60 TCRbeta diversity in some patients.

A note on this clonotype: Its antigen is not known.

This chain connects TRBV5-6 to TRBJ2-1; TRBD2 aligns across 9 bases. The source was PBMCs, collected before TCRalphabeta/CD19-depleted stem cell transplant. This TCR was recovered from a boy in the first two years of life with Wiskott-Aldrich syndrome, due to receive a stem cell transplant. The CDR3, as DNA: TGTGCCAGCAGCTTGGCCCTAGCGGGATTGGACAATGAGCAGTTCTTC. It is translated as CASSLALAGLDNEQFF. The full variable domain, its missing parts supplied by reference TRBV5-6 and TRBJ2-1, is DAGVTQSPTHLIKTRGQQVTLRCSPKSGHDTVSWYQQALGQGPQFIFQYYEEEERQRGNFPDRFSGHQFPNYSSELNVNALLLGDSALYLCASSLALAGLDNEQFFGPGTRLTVL.